Listed below are T cell receptor beta chains from one sample, sequenced in a study of shared clonotypes between healthy human individuals. Clones were sequenced by immunoSEQ multiplex PCR, and TCRdb holds only the in-frame ones, with some missing. The data contain around 700,000 clones, around 73% of them singletons. Sequenced input: memory CD4+ T cells sorted from blood. The receptors shown here come from a young woman in good health. Both conserved end residues are part of each CDR3. Each record gives: D gene, V gene, J gene, CDR3 protein. The D gene is left open where the match is weak.

D: -
V: TRBV28
J: TRBJ2-2
CDR3: CASSFTTGSGTGELFF

D: -
V: TRBV7-5
J: TRBJ1-5
CDR3: CVRSLRCQPQHF

D: -
V: TRBV28
J: TRBJ1-6
CDR3: CASRDSNSPLHF

D: -
V: TRBV27
J: TRBJ1-2
CDR3: CASGRTATYGYTF

D: TRBD2
V: TRBV5-5
J: TRBJ2-7
CDR3: CASSGGLADYEQYF

D: -
V: TRBV13
J: TRBJ2-7
CDR3: CASSLGHEQYF

D: -
V: TRBV27
J: TRBJ2-1
CDR3: CASSLRVPSVYNEQFF

D: -
V: TRBV7-8
J: TRBJ2-7
CDR3: CASGGPGGNEQYF

D: TRBD1
V: TRBV28
J: TRBJ2-7
CDR3: CASRSPGQLIGQYF

D: -
V: TRBV6-1
J: TRBJ2-7
CDR3: CASSEAVREGLYEQYF

D: -
V: TRBV2
J: TRBJ1-1
CDR3: CASMGLGVNTEAFF

D: -
V: TRBV7-9
J: TRBJ2-5
CDR3: CASSLGGVKETQYF

D: TRBD1
V: TRBV19
J: TRBJ2-3
CDR3: CASRRQGGLPDTQYF

D: -
V: TRBV7-6
J: TRBJ2-1
CDR3: CASSLEQATGYNEQFF

D: -
V: TRBV7-7
J: TRBJ1-1
CDR3: CASSFRVNTEAFF

D: -
V: TRBV7-6
J: TRBJ2-7
CDR3: CASSLVSRGEYEQYF

D: TRBD1
V: TRBV11-2
J: TRBJ1-2
CDR3: CASSLVGGGYGYTF

D: -
V: TRBV28
J: TRBJ2-7
CDR3: CASSPIPFTGTYEQYF